This TCR beta chain was documented in a study of spatial heterogeneity in lung cancer. Time point reported: sample taken at primary tumor resection. Unsorted samples of tumor, nontumor lung or frozen PBMC had their whole RNA sequenced. Germline V gene lookup returns CDR1 LGHNA and CDR2 YSLEER. Trimming took off 0 bases at V and 5 bases at J, with 7 bases between the two ends. This CDR3 comprises 13 residues. Via MiXCR, TCRdb re-called the 5' RACE reads, giving one row per CDR3 protein. The sample includes thousands of distinct CDR3 sequences, 4.6% of them seen just once. A note on this clonotype: This beta chain was picked up by a library intended for alpha chains and is off target, so its count carries little meaning.

The rearrangement links TRBV4-3 to TRBJ2-5; unclear D gene. This TCR derives from a male donor with early-stage non-small cell lung cancer. The sequencing used PBMCs, collected at surgery. As DNA, the CDR3 is TGCGCCAGCAGCCAAGATGTAGGGGAGACCCAGTACTTC. Translating it yields CASSQDVGETQYF.